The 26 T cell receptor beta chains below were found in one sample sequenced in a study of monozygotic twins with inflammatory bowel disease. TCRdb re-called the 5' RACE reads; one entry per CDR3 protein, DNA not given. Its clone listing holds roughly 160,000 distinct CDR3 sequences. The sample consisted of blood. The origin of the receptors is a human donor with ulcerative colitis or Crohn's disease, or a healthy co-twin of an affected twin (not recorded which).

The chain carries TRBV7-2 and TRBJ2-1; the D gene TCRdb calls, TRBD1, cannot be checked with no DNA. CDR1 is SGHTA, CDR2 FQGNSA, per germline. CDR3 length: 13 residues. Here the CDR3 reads CASSLRSRDEQFF.

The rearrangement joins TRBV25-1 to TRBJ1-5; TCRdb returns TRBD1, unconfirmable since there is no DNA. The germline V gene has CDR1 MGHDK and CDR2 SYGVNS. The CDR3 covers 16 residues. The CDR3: CASSLIHRGHNQPQHF. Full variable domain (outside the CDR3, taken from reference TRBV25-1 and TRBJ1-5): EADIYQTPRYLVIGTGKKITLECSQTMGHDKMYWYQQDPGMELHLIHYSYGVNSTEKGDLSSESTVSRIRTEHFPLTLESARPSHTSQYLCASSLIHRGHNQPQHFGDGTRLSIL.

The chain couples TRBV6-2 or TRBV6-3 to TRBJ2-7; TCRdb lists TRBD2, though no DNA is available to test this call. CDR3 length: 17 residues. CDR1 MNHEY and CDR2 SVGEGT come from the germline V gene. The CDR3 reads CASSSRLAGGLSYEQYF.

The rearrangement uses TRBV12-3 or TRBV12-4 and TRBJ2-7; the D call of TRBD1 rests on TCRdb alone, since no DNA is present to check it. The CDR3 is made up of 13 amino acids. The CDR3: CAVATGGGGEQYF.

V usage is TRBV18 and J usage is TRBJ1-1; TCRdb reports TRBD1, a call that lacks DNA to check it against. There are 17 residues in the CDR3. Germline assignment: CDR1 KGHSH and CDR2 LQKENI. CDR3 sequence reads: CASSPGTGGVLNTEAFF.

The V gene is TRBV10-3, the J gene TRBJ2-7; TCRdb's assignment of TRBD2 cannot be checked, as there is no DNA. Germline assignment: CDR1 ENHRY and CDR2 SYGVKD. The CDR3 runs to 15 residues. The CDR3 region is CAISGTSGRNSEQYF.

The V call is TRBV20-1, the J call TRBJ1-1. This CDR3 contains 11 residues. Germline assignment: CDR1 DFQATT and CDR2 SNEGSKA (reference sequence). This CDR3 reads CSAPNPWRAFF.

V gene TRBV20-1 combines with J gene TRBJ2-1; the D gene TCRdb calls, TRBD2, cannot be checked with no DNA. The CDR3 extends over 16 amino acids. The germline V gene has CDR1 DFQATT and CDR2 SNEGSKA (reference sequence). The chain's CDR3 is CSARDGRLAVQGEQFF.

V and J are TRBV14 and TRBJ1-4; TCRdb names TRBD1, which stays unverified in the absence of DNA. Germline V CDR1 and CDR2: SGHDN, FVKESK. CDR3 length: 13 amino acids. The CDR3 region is CASSPRGPEKLFF.

This CDR3 is CASRKEQGVQETQYF. The chain links TRBV7-3 to TRBJ2-5; the D call from TCRdb, TRBD1, cannot be confirmed without DNA. There are 15 residues in the CDR3. The germline CDR1 and CDR2 sequences are SGHTA and FQGTGA.

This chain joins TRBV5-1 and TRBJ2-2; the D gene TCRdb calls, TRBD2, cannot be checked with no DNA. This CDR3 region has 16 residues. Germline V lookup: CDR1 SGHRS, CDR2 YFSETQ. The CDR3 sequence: CASSLSPGLYTGELFF. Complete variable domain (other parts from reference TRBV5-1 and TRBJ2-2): KAGVTQTPRYLIKTRGQQVTLSCSPISGHRSVSWYQQTPGQGLQFLFEYFSETQRNKGNFPGRFSGRQFSNSRSEMNVSTLELGDSALYLCASSLSPGLYTGELFFGEGSRLTVL.

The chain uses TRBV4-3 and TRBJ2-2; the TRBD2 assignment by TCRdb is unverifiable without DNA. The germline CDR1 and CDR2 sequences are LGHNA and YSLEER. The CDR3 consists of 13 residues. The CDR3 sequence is CASSQGETGELFF.

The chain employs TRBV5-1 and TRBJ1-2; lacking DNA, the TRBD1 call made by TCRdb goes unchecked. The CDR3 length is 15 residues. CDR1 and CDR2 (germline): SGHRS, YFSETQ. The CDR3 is CASSSAGGPNYGYTF.

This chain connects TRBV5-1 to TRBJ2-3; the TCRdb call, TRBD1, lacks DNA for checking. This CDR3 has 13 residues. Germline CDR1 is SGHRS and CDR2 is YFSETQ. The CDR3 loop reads CASSIPVGDTQYF.

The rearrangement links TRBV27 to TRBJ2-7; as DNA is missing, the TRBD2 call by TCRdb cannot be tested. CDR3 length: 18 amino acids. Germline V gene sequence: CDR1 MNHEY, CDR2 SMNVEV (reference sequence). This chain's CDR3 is CASSSGQGWTSVSYEQYF.

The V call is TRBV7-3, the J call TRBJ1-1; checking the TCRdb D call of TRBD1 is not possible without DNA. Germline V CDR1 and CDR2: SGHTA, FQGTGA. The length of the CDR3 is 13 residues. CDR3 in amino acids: CASSLSGGPEAFF.

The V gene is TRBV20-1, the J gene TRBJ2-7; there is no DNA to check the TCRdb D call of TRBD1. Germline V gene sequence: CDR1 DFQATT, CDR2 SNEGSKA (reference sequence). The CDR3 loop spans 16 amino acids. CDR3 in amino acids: CSAQPRDRGHLYEQYF.

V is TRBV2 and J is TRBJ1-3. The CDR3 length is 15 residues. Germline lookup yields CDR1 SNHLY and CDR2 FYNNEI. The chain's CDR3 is CASSALQYSGNTIYF.

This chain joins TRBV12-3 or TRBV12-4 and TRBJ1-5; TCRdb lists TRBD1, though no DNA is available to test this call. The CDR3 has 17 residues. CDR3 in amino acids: CASSFAGTFYSNQPQHF.

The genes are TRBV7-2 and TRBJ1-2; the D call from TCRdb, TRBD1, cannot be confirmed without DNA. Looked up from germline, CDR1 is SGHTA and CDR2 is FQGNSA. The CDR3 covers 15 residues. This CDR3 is CASSLASTGGNGYTF.

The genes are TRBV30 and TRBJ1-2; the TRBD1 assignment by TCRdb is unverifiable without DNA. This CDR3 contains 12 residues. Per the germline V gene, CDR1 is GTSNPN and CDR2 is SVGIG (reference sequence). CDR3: CAWSWTGEGYTF.

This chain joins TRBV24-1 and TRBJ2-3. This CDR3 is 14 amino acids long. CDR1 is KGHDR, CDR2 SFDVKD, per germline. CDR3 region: CATSEKGGTDTQYF.

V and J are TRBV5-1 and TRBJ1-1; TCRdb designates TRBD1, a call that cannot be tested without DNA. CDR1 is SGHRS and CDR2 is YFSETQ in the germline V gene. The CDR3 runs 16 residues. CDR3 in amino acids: CASSGGTTDLNTEAFF.

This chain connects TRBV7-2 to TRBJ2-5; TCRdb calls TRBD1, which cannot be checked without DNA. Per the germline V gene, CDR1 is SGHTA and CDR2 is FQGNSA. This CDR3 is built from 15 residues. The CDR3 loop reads CASSLAAQGVETQYF. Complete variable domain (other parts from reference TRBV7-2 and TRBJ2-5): GAGVSQSPSNKVTEKGKDVELRCDPISGHTALYWYRQSLGQGLEFLIYFQGNSAPDKSGLPSDRFSAERTGGSVSTLTIQRTQQEDSAVYLCASSLAAQGVETQYFGPGTRLLVL.

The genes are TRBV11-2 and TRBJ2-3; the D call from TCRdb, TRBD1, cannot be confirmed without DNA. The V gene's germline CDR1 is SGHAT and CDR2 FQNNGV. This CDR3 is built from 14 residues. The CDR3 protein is CASSLRGAGDTQYF.

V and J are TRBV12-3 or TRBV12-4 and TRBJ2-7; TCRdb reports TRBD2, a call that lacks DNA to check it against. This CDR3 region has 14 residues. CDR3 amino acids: CASRVGLAGEKQYF.